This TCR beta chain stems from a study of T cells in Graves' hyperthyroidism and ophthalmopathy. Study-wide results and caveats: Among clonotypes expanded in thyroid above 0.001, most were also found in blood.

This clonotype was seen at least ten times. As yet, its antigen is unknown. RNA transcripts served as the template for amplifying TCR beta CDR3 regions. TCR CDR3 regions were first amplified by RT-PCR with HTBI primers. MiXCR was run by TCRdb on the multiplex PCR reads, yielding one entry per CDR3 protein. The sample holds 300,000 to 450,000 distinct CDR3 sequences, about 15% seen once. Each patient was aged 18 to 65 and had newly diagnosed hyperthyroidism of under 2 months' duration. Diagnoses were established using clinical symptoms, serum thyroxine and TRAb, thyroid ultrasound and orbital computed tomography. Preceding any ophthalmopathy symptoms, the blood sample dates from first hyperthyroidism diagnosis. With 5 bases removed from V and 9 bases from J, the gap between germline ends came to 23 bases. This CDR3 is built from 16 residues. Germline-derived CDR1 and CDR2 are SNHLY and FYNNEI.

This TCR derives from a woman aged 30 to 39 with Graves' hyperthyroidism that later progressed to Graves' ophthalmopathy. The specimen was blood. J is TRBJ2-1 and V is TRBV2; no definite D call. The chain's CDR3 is CASSPILSDPWSEQFF. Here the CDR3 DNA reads TGTGCCAGCAGTCCTATACTTTCCGACCCATGGAGTGAGCAGTTCTTC.